This T cell receptor (beta chain) was sequenced for a study of shared clonotypes between healthy human individuals. Study-level points and caveats: Sequencing depth was a factor that was expected to affect clonotype sharing among donors.

Positive CCR7 selection of CD45RO-negative cells yielded the naive CD8 cells, and terminally differentiated effector memory CD45RA+ cells were excluded. The protocol was immunoSEQ multiplex PCR, while the TCRdb copy is restricted to in-frame clones and leaves out a portion. In the table there are millions of clones, roughly 94% of which are singletons. On this clone itself: Its antigen is not known.

V lost 6 bases and J 4 bases, leaving 16 bases between the germline ends. CDR3 length equals 14 residues. CDR1 and CDR2 (germline): LNHDA, SQIVND (reference sequence). The specimen was naive CD8+ T cells sorted from blood. The origin of this receptor is a man between 18 and 35 years old in good health. The chain carries TRBV19 and TRBJ2-7; D may be TRBD2 (6 bases). CDR3 in DNA: TGTGCCAGTAGCTCCTCGGCCGGGGGATACGAGCAGTACTTC. Encoded protein: CASSSSAGGYEQYF.